This is a list of T cell receptor beta chains from one sample in a study of cytomegalovirus exposure and HLA in healthy donors. Profiling relied on immunoSEQ multiplex PCR, and the TCRdb table lists in-frame clones only, not all of them. The sample includes approximately 150,000 clones, roughly 80% seen only once; the top ten take roughly 9.3%. The material sequenced was PBMCs. Receptors were obtained from a young man in good health and CMV-seropositive. Each CDR3 is given with its conserved first and last residue. Fields, in order: D gene, V gene, clone size, J gene, CDR3 protein, CDR3 DNA. D genes are given only for firm matches. Clone size is shown for a subset of rows, as once, few, many or a class of expanded clone.

TRBD2	TRBV7-6	-	TRBJ2-7	CASQGLAPEQYF	TGTGCCAGCCAGGGACTAGCGCCCGAGCAGTACTTC
-	TRBV4-1	few	TRBJ2-3	CASSQDPSDTQYF	TGCGCCAGCAGCCAAGACCCTTCAGATACGCAGTATTTT
-	TRBV4-1	-	TRBJ1-1	CASSRDRGRDTEAFF	TGCGCCAGCAGCCGCGATCGGGGTAGGGACACTGAAGCTTTCTTT
-	TRBV4-3	-	TRBJ1-2	CASSQVNGLGANYGYTF	TGCGCCAGCAGCCAAGTTAACGGACTTGGAGCTAACTATGGCTACACCTTC
-	TRBV25-1	-	TRBJ2-3	CASSVAGAVDTQYF	TGTGCCAGCAGTGTCGCAGGGGCCGTAGATACGCAGTATTTT
-	TRBV27	few	TRBJ2-1	CASSPSRLVFPSNEQFF	TGTGCCAGCAGTCCCTCAAGACTAGTCTTTCCGTCCAATGAGCAGTTCTTC
TRBD2	TRBV30	-	TRBJ2-5	CAWSGGGGETQYF	TGTGCCTGGAGTGGCGGGGGGGGAGAGACCCAGTACTTC
-	TRBV7-8	once	TRBJ2-7	CASRNNALLSSYEQYF	TGTGCCAGCAGGAATAACGCCTTGCTAAGCTCCTACGAGCAGTACTTC
-	TRBV7-2	few	TRBJ2-3	CASRGPVTSGGDTQYF	TGTGCCAGCAGGGGGCCCGTGACTAGTGGGGGGGATACGCAGTATTTT
-	TRBV6-1	-	TRBJ1-4	CASSELRVNEKLFF	TGTGCCAGCAGTGAATTACGGGTTAATGAAAAACTGTTTTTT
-	TRBV27	-	TRBJ2-2	CASSKTGDSGELFF	TGTGCCAGCAGTAAAACAGGGGACTCCGGGGAGCTGTTTTTT
-	TRBV18	-	TRBJ2-5	CASSLLRQEETQYF	TGTGCCAGCTCACTCCTTAGACAGGAAGAGACCCAGTACTTC
TRBD2	TRBV14	-	TRBJ2-1	CASTRTSGLYNEQFF	TGTGCCAGCACCAGGACTAGTGGTTTGTACAATGAGCAGTTCTTC
TRBD1	TRBV5-6	-	TRBJ1-4	CASSLQGINEKLFF	TGTGCCAGCAGCTTACAGGGGATCAATGAAAAACTGTTTTTT
TRBD1	TRBV7-2	-	TRBJ1-2	CASSFQGAIHYGYTF	TGTGCCAGCAGCTTCCAGGGGGCGATCCACTATGGCTACACCTTC
-	TRBV6-1	few	TRBJ2-7	CASRATNSYEQYF	TGTGCCAGCAGGGCGACAAATTCCTACGAGCAGTACTTC
-	TRBV7-2	few	TRBJ1-2	CASGQRIGGYTF	TGTGCCAGCGGGCAAAGAATAGGTGGCTACACCTTC
TRBD1	TRBV5-1	-	TRBJ1-2	CASSLGQGSGYTF	TGCGCCAGCAGCCTAGGACAGGGAAGCGGCTACACCTTC